This entry lists 21 T cell receptor beta chains sequenced from one sample in a study of T cell responses to AZD1222 COVID-19 vaccine. Generated by immunoSEQ multiplex PCR, the TCRdb table keeps only in-frame clones and is missing some. The data contain about 120,000 clones, about 89% of them singletons. Specimen: peripheral blood, collected on day 0 of AZD1222 vaccination. The source of these receptors is an adult in good health.

The chain employs TRBV18 and TRBJ1-1; D possibly corresponds to TRBD1 (6 bases). The CDR3 extends over 17 amino acids. V was clipped by 0 bases and J by 3 bases, with 17 bases between them. Germline assignment: CDR1 KGHSH and CDR2 LQKENI. This CDR3 reads CASSPPQGLIVDTEAFF. CDR3 in DNA: TGTGCCAGCTCACCACCTCAGGGGCTGATCGTGGACACTGAAGCTTTCTTT.

V gene TRBV7-9 combines with J gene TRBJ2-3; possibly TRBD1 for D (6 bases). V was clipped by 5 bases and J by 1 base, with 13 bases between them. This CDR3 is built from 15 residues. Germline lookup yields CDR1 SEHNR and CDR2 FQNEAQ (reference sequence). CDR3 amino acids: CASSIRGDGTDTQYF. CDR3 coding DNA: TGTGCCAGCAGCATCAGGGGAGATGGCACAGATACGCAGTATTTT.

The chain has TRBV7-3 and TRBJ2-1, with 13 nucleotides matching TRBD2. This CDR3 spans 18 amino acids. The germline V gene has CDR1 SGHTA and CDR2 FQGTGA. J lost 9 bases, V lost 4 bases, and 15 bases had no gene match. The CDR3 protein is CASSSGLAGPIAWAEQFF. The CDR3 DNA reads TGTGCCAGCAGCTCGGGACTAGCGGGACCTATTGCTTGGGCTGAGCAGTTCTTC.

The genes are TRBV5-1 and TRBJ2-1, with D possibly matching TRBD2 (6 bases). Trimming stripped 0 bases from V and 9 bases from J, with 16 bases between. The CDR3 covers 15 residues. Germline loops: CDR1 SGHRS, CDR2 YFSETQ. This CDR3 reads CASSLGLVSEGEQFF. CDR3 DNA: TGCGCCAGCAGCTTGGGACTAGTGTCTGAGGGTGAGCAGTTCTTC.

This chain uses TRBV7-9 with TRBJ2-3, with a tentative D call TRBD2 (5 bases). The CDR3 runs 12 residues. Trimming took 1 base from V and 10 from J, leaving 9 bases between them. Germline V gives CDR1 SEHNR, CDR2 FQNEAQ (reference sequence). CDR3 amino acids: CASSLELVAQYF. CDR3 sequence (DNA): TGTGCCAGCAGCTTAGAACTAGTTGCGCAGTATTTT.

The chain recombines TRBV5-6 with TRBJ2-1; no definite D call. This CDR3 contains 16 residues. V lost 4 bases to trimming and J lost 0 bases, with 14 bases between them. Germline assignment: CDR1 SGHDT and CDR2 YYEEEE. The chain's CDR3 is CASSTWGRSSYNEQFF. In nucleotides, the CDR3 is TGTGCCAGCAGCACCTGGGGTAGGAGCTCCTACAATGAGCAGTTCTTC.

The chain couples TRBV2 to TRBJ2-1; TRBD2 matches at 11 bases. The CDR3 covers 15 residues. J was trimmed by 4 bases and V by 6 bases; bases with no gene match: 5. Germline-derived CDR1 and CDR2 are SNHLY and FYNNEI. CDR3 sequence reads: CASSYGTSGYNEQFF. The DNA of the CDR3 is TGTGCCAGCAGCTACGGGACTAGCGGTTACAATGAGCAGTTCTTC.

J is TRBJ2-2 and V is TRBV12-3 or TRBV12-4; D unclear. The CDR3 is 13 residues long. V was shortened by 10 bases and J by 2 bases, with 11 bases between the two germline ends. For the CDR3, the DNA is TGTGCCAACCGACTCCTAAACACCGGGGAGCTGTTTTTT. Protein product: CANRLLNTGELFF.

The V gene is TRBV7-2, the J gene TRBJ2-7, with D unclear. The CDR3 extends over 12 amino acids. V gave up 2 bases and J gave up 3 bases, with 5 bases separating them. The germline gives CDR1 SGHTA, CDR2 FQGNSA. The CDR3 bases are TGTGCCAGCAGCTTAACAGACTACGAGCAGTACTTC. Protein: CASSLTDYEQYF.

The genes are TRBV14 and TRBJ1-6; D is perhaps TRBD1 (5 bases). The length of the CDR3 is 16 residues. Germline V gives CDR1 SGHDN, CDR2 FVKESK. V lost 4 bases to trimming and J lost 9 bases, with 19 bases between them. The CDR3 DNA is TGTGCCAGCAGCCCCTGGGGACCGGGTTGGGGTTCACCCCTCCACTTT. Residues: CASSPWGPGWGSPLHF.

The chain joins TRBV27 to TRBJ1-2, with 10 bases matching TRBD1. The CDR3 is 15 residues long. Losses at the gene ends were 0 bases for V and 4 bases for J; bases not matched to a gene: 2. The germline V gene encodes CDR1 MNHEY and CDR2 SMNVEV (reference sequence). This CDR3 is CASSLSGTGVYGYTF. The CDR3 region has the DNA TGTGCCAGCAGTTTATCCGGGACAGGGGTCTATGGCTACACCTTC.

This chain connects TRBV6-5 to TRBJ1-5; D unresolved. Germline loops: CDR1 MNHEY, CDR2 SVGAGI. V lost 3 bases to trimming and J lost 7 bases, with 13 bases between them. The CDR3 covers 14 residues. The CDR3 loop is CASSYGGVHQPQHF. The CDR3 nucleotides are TGTGCCAGCAGTTATGGTGGCGTCCACCAGCCCCAGCATTTT.

This sequence joins TRBV7-8 and TRBJ2-7, with a tentative D call TRBD2 (6 bases). This CDR3 comprises 15 residues. V was clipped by 5 bases and J by 3 bases, with 17 bases between them. Germline lookup yields CDR1 SGHVS and CDR2 FQNEAQ. CDR3 nucleotide sequence: TGTGCCAGCAGCCGGAGGGGATCGGGGCTCTACGAGCAGTACTTC. Protein sequence: CASSRRGSGLYEQYF.

The chain employs TRBV3-1 (or the pseudogene TRBV3-2) and TRBJ2-7; 7 bases map to TRBD2. After removal of 1 base from V and 4 bases from J, the junction contained 7 bases not matched to a gene. Germline V gives CDR1 LGHDT, CDR2 YNNKEL (reference sequence). This CDR3 is 15 amino acids long. The CDR3 sequence: CASSQGLLAEYEQYF. The DNA for the CDR3 is TGTGCCAGCAGCCAAGGGCTGCTAGCGGAATACGAGCAGTACTTC.

This chain connects TRBV28 to TRBJ2-1, with D tentatively TRBD2 (7 bases). In germline, CDR1 is MDHEN, CDR2 SYDVKM. CDR3 length equals 22 residues. Trimming left V 1 base short and J 8 bases short, with 36 bases between. As DNA, the CDR3 is TGTGCCAGCAGTTTATTGGCGGGGGCTGACAACGTCAGCCCGAGGTCTACTGATGAGCAGTTCTTC. Its protein is CASSLLAGADNVSPRSTDEQFF.

The chain couples TRBV12-3 or TRBV12-4 to TRBJ2-2; TRBD1 matches 8 bases. CDR3 size: 13 residues. J lost 3 bases, V lost 8 bases, and 2 bases had no gene match. The CDR3 nucleotides are TGTGCCAGCGGACAGGGCTACACCGGGGAGCTGTTTTTT. Amino acids: CASGQGYTGELFF.

Written as DNA, the CDR3 is TGTGCCTGGAGTGTAGGGGGGAATCAGCCCCAGCATTTT. Its translation: CAWSVGGNQPQHF. The rearrangement links TRBV30 to TRBJ1-5, with a weak D call TRBD1 (6 bases). The V end lost 0 bases, the J end lost 4 bases, and 7 bases lay between the germline ends. Germline assignment: CDR1 GTSNPN and CDR2 SVGIG (reference sequence). The CDR3 runs to 13 residues. The full variable domain, its missing parts supplied by reference TRBV30 and TRBJ1-5, is SQTIHQWPATLVQPVGSPLSLECTVEGTSNPNLYWYRQAAGRGLQLLFYSVGIGQISSEVPQNLSASRPQDRQFILSSKKLLLSDSGFYLCAWSVGGNQPQHFGDGTRLSIL.

V and J are TRBV7-9 and TRBJ2-3; perhaps TRBD2 as D (6 bases). V lost 4 bases and J 0 bases, leaving 17 bases between the germline ends. The CDR3 totals 17 residues. Germline V gene data show CDR1 as SEHNR and CDR2 as FQNEAQ (reference sequence). CDR3 DNA: TGTGCCAGCAGCTCGATCCTCGGGGGAGCTAGCACAGATACGCAGTATTTT. Translation: CASSSILGGASTDTQYF. Looking up the rest from reference TRBV7-9 and TRBJ2-3 gives the full variable domain: DTGVSQNPRHKITKRGQNVTFRCDPISEHNRLYWYRQTLGQGPEFLTYFQNEAQLEKSRLLSDRFSAERPKGSFSTLEIQRTEQGDSAMYLCASSSILGGASTDTQYFGPGTRLTVL.

This clone was observed a few times. This rearrangement joins TRBV19 to TRBJ1-1; a weak D match, TRBD1 (6 bases). Between the trimmed V and J ends, which lost 4 bases and 5 bases, there was a span of 20 bases. The CDR3 spans 16 residues. CDR1 is LNHDA and CDR2 is SQIVND in the germline V gene (reference sequence). The DNA of the CDR3 is TGTGCCAGTAGTACCACCCACAGGGTTCAGGGGACTGAAGCTTTCTTT. This gives the protein CASSTTHRVQGTEAFF.

This chain joins TRBV2 and TRBJ2-5, with D hard to call. Trimming left V 4 bases short and J 4 bases short, with 19 bases between. Germline V gene data show CDR1 as SNHLY and CDR2 as FYNNEI. This CDR3 has 16 residues. The DNA of the CDR3 is TGTGCCAGCAGTGGCCGGGCCGTTCGGATTGGAGAGACCCAGTACTTC. This encodes CASSGRAVRIGETQYF. Supplemented by reference TRBV2 and TRBJ2-5, the full variable domain reads EPEVTQTPSHQVTQMGQEVILRCVPISNHLYFYWYRQILGQKVEFLVSFYNNEISEKSEIFDDQFSVERPDGSNFTLKIRSTKLEDSAMYFCASSGRAVRIGETQYFGPGTRLLVL.

The chain links TRBV24-1 to TRBJ1-2; D might be TRBD1 (5 bases). The length of the CDR3 is 12 residues. V gave up 6 bases and J gave up 2 bases, with 6 bases separating them. Germline V gene lookup returns CDR1 KGHDR and CDR2 SFDVKD. CDR3 amino acids: CATSRQNYGYTF. The CDR3, as DNA: TGTGCCACCAGTCGACAGAACTATGGCTACACCTTC.